This TCR beta chain was identified during a study of blood T cell repertoires in COVID-19. Across the study: Material from acute and convalescent COVID-19 was sourced from the United States, Italy and Spain. T cells, B-cell-depleted T cells, or PBMCs provided the cDNA or gDNA that served as material.

The CDR3 runs to 13 residues. The V gene lost 5 bases and the J gene lost 12 bases, with 17 bases spanning the gap. Germline V gene lookup returns CDR1 MDHEN and CDR2 SYDVKM. Authors' data handling: By means of reference gene primer amplification, nucleated cell counts were estimated. The protocol was immunoSEQ multiplex PCR, while the TCRdb copy is restricted to in-frame clones and leaves out a portion. V and J calls and clone size are as listed in that table; D and trimming were resolved from the DNA. Of approximately 260,000 clones listed, around nine tenths are singletons. This chain joins TRBV28 and TRBJ2-1, with a weak D call TRBD2 (5 bases). The TCR originated in a woman in her 40s who had recovered from COVID-19. The sample was peripheral blood. The CDR3 loop reads CASSTLISVGQFF. In nucleotides, the CDR3 is TGTGCCAGCAGTACCCTGATTAGCGTGGGGCAGTTCTTC.